A single sample is the source of the 16 T cell receptor beta chains below, sequenced in a study of blood T cell repertoires in COVID-19. Data came from immunoSEQ multiplex PCR; TCRdb stores just in-frame clones and leaves some out. The sample shows around 150,000 clones, roughly 81% of them seen only once. The sequencing sample was made of PBMCs or T cells enriched from blood (not recorded which). The receptors derive from a woman aged 45 to 65 with acute COVID-19.

The chain uses TRBV10-3 and TRBJ1-2; TRBD1 matches 7 bases. Germline CDR1 reads ENHRY; CDR2 reads SYGVKD. The CDR3 contains 14 residues. V lost 3 bases, J lost 9 bases, and 10 bases stayed unmatched. CDR3 amino acids: CAISDSDRVVSYTF. For the CDR3, the DNA is TGTGCCATCAGTGACTCTGACAGGGTAGTGAGCTACACCTTC.

V and J are TRBV4-1 and TRBJ2-5, with TRBD2 identical over 10 bases. This CDR3 is built from 16 residues. Germline V gives CDR1 MGHRA, CDR2 YSYEKL. V lost 4 bases, J lost 1 base, and 6 bases stayed unmatched. The CDR3 loop reads CASSRGLAGAQETQYF. The CDR3 DNA reads as TGCGCCAGCAGCCGGGGGCTAGCGGGGGCCCAAGAGACCCAGTACTTC.

The rearrangement links TRBV19 to TRBJ2-7, with a weak D call TRBD2 (5 bases). Trimming stripped 5 bases from V and 4 bases from J, with 12 bases between. Germline values: CDR1 LNHDA, CDR2 SQIVND (reference sequence). The length of the CDR3 is 13 residues. CDR3 protein: CASSFGLKYEQYF. The DNA for the CDR3 is TGTGCCAGTAGTTTCGGACTGAAATACGAGCAGTACTTC. The variable domain in full, with the rest retrieved from reference TRBV19 and TRBJ2-7, is DGGITQSPKYLFRKEGQNVTLSCEQNLNHDAMYWYRQDPGQGLRLIYYSQIVNDFQKGDIAEGYSVSREKKESFPLTVTSAQKNPTAFYLCASSFGLKYEQYFGPGTRLTVT.

The chain recombines TRBV4-3 with TRBJ2-5; 7 positions match TRBD2. From germline, CDR1 is LGHNA and CDR2 YSLEER. This CDR3 spans 14 amino acids. Trimming took 1 base from V and 6 from J; bases not matched to a gene: 5. The CDR3 loop reads CASSQGTGGQTQYF. DNA of the CDR3: TGCGCCAGCAGCCAAGGGACGGGAGGACAGACCCAGTACTTC.

The DNA of the CDR3 is TGTGCCAGCAGCCCGGGACAGGGGGGGCTAGCGGGTTCCTACAATGAGCAGTTCTTC. Translating it yields CASSPGQGGLAGSYNEQFF. The chain links TRBV7-2 to TRBJ2-1, with 11 positions matching TRBD1. The CDR3 sequence is 19 residues long. Germline trimming cut 5 bases from V and 1 base from J; bases unmatched to any gene: 13. Germline V gene sequence: CDR1 SGHTA, CDR2 FQGNSA.

Only one count was recorded for this clone. V gene TRBV13 combines with J gene TRBJ2-7, with 12 bases lining up with TRBD1. The CDR3 is made up of 15 amino acids. CDR1 is PRHDT and CDR2 is FYEKMQ in the germline V gene (reference sequence). The trim removed 5 bases at V and 2 bases at J, leaving 4 bases unmatched. The DNA for the CDR3 is TGTGCCAGCAGCCCCGGGACAGGGGGCACCTACGAGCAGTACTTC. Translating gives CASSPGTGGTYEQYF.

This clone was seen only once. The V call is TRBV7-8, the J call TRBJ1-6; 7 positions agree with TRBD1. The germline V gene has CDR1 SGHVS and CDR2 FQNEAQ. The V gene end was trimmed by 5 bases and the J gene end by 0 bases; junction bases not matched to a gene: 7. The CDR3 contains 17 residues. The CDR3 nucleotides are TGTGCCAGCAGCACACAGGGGCGAAGCTCCTATAATTCACCCCTCCACTTT. Protein: CASSTQGRSSYNSPLHF.

CDR3 in DNA: TGTGCCAGTAGTATCGCGGTTTTTGGCAGGGGGGTCTATGGCTACACCTTC. Protein: CASSIAVFGRGVYGYTF. The chain combines TRBV19 with TRBJ1-2, with 7 bases that match TRBD1. The CDR3 length is 17 residues. Trimming took 3 bases from V and 4 from J; bases not matched to a gene: 14. Per germline, CDR1 LNHDA and CDR2 SQIVND (reference sequence).

The chain has TRBV5-1 and TRBJ2-3; the D gene is possibly TRBD1 (6 bases). Trimming shortened V by 2 bases and J by 4 bases, and 11 bases separated the two germline ends. This CDR3 is built from 14 residues. Germline V lookup: CDR1 SGHRS, CDR2 YFSETQ. Here the CDR3 DNA reads TGCGCCAGCAGCTTACAGGGAAGCTCAGATACGCAGTATTTT. This sequence encodes CASSLQGSSDTQYF. Using reference TRBV5-1 and TRBJ2-3 for the parts outside the CDR3, the full variable domain is KAGVTQTPRYLIKTRGQQVTLSCSPISGHRSVSWYQQTPGQGLQFLFEYFSETQRNKGNFPGRFSGRQFSNSRSEMNVSTLELGDSALYLCASSLQGSSDTQYFGPGTRLTVL.

V usage is TRBV11-2 and J usage is TRBJ2-1; 12 bases are a match to TRBD2. The V and J ends lost 0 bases and 7 bases, in that order; junction bases with no gene match: 10. This CDR3 contains 18 residues. Germline CDR1 is SGHAT and CDR2 is FQNNGV. For the CDR3, the DNA is TGTGCCAGCAGCTTAGATCGACTAGCGGGAGACCCGGGGAATGAGCAGTTCTTC. Translation: CASSLDRLAGDPGNEQFF.

The rearrangement links TRBV6-5 to TRBJ2-2; D remains ambiguous. CDR1 is MNHEY, CDR2 SVGAGI, per germline. V gave up 7 bases and J gave up 0 bases, with 3 bases separating them. The CDR3 contains 12 residues. The CDR3 sequence is CASTANTGELFF. The CDR3, as DNA: TGTGCCAGCACGGCGAACACCGGGGAGCTGTTTTTT.

This clone was recorded once. The rearrangement links TRBV28 to TRBJ2-7; 8 nucleotides align to TRBD1. V gave up 5 bases and J gave up 4 bases; unmatched junction bases: 16. The CDR3 loop spans 17 amino acids. Germline V gene data show CDR1 as MDHEN and CDR2 as SYDVKM. For the CDR3, the DNA is TGTGCCAGCAGTCCCCGGGACAGGAAGACTCCTCGGTACGAGCAGTACTTC. This gives the protein CASSPRDRKTPRYEQYF.

The chain joins TRBV4-1 to TRBJ2-5; D is perhaps TRBD2 (7 bases). V was shortened by 3 bases and J by 4 bases, with 15 bases between the two germline ends. The CDR3 contains 15 residues. Germline V gene sequence: CDR1 MGHRA, CDR2 YSYEKL. The CDR3 protein is CASSQFGGGGETQYF. CDR3 coding DNA: TGCGCCAGCAGCCAGTTTGGGGGAGGGGGAGAGACCCAGTACTTC.

The V call is TRBV2, the J call TRBJ2-1, with TRBD2 identical over 10 bases. The V gene end was trimmed by 7 bases and the J gene end by 7 bases; junction bases not matched to a gene: 7. The CDR3 has 14 amino acids. Looked up from germline, CDR1 is SNHLY and CDR2 is FYNNEI. The CDR3 loop reads CASMRSGRGNEQFF. The CDR3 DNA is TGTGCCAGCATGAGGAGCGGGAGGGGAAATGAGCAGTTCTTC.

The rearrangement links TRBV28 to TRBJ1-1; D may be TRBD1 (5 bases). Trimming pared 5 bases from V and 0 bases from J, leaving 13 bases between. The V gene's germline CDR1 is MDHEN and CDR2 SYDVKM. This CDR3 has 15 amino acids. The CDR3 protein is CASSPAGLLNTEAFF. The CDR3 region has the DNA TGTGCCAGCAGTCCCGCGGGACTCCTGAACACTGAAGCTTTCTTT.

The chain has TRBV4-3 and TRBJ1-2; D is perhaps TRBD1 (6 bases). Germline values: CDR1 LGHNA, CDR2 YSLEER. Trimming stripped 5 bases from V and 6 bases from J, with 13 bases between. The CDR3 has 13 residues. The CDR3 nucleotides read TGCGCCAGCAGCTATGTCGAGGGGGATGGCTACACCTTC. It translates to CASSYVEGDGYTF.